Given below is one T cell receptor (beta chain) in context. V lost 5 bases and J lost 13; bases outside the gene matches: 11. Germline V lookup: CDR1 LNHDA, CDR2 SQIVND (reference sequence). CDR3 length: 14 residues. This sample is drawn from a study of cytomegalovirus exposure and HLA in healthy donors. With 60 Vbeta and 13 Jbeta primers, the PCR was carried out. Using immunoSEQ multiplex PCR, the repertoire was profiled, and TCRdb retains in-frame clones only, with some absent. This sample yields about 150,000 clones, of which 76% are seen a single time; 3% to 4% belongs to the top ten. The clonotype was recovered from a male donor in good health and CMV-seronegative. Sequencing was carried out using PBMCs. This rearrangement joins TRBV19 to TRBJ1-5; TRBD1 aligns across 10 bases. CDR3 amino acids: CASSPRTGGVSQHF. As DNA, the CDR3 is TGTGCCAGTAGTCCTCGGACAGGGGGAGTTTCGCAGCATTTT.